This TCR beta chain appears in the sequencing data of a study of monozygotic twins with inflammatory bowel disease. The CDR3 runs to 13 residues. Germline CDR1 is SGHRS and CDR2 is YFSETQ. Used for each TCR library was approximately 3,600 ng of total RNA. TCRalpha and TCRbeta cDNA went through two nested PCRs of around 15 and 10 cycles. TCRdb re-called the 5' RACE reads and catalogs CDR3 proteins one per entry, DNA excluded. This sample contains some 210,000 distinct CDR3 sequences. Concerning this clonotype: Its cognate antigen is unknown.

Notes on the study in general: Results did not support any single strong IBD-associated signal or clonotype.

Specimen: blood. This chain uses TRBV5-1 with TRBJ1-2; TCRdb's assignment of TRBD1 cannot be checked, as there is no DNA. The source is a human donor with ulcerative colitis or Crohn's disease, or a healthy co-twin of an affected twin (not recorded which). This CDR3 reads CASSSGQGVGYTF.